A selection of T cell receptor beta chains follows, all from one sample in a study of CD8 T cells in Susac syndrome. TCRdb ran MiXCR on the immunoSEQ multiplex PCR reads and lists one entry per CDR3 protein. This sample carries 150,000 to 200,000 distinct CDR3 sequences, approximately 95% of them seen once, and the ten largest clones take 0.075% to 0.1%. The sequencing sample was made of CD4+ T cells from PBMCs. The receptors were gathered from a human donor with Susac syndrome. Each CDR3 is given with its conserved first and last residue. Each record gives: D gene, clone size, J gene, V gene, CDR3 DNA, CDR3 protein. D genes are given only for firm matches. Size values are once, few and many counts, or a class for expanded clones, and some rows have none.

D gene: -
clone size: -
J gene: TRBJ1-3
V gene: TRBV5-1
CDR3 DNA: TGCGCCAGCAGCTTGACTGGACAGAGGTCCTCTGGAAACGCCATATATTTT
CDR3 protein: CASSLTGQRSSGNAIYF

D gene: -
clone size: -
J gene: TRBJ2-5
V gene: TRBV6-2/TRBV6-3
CDR3 DNA: TGTGCCAGCAGTTACGCCAGACAAGAGACCCAGTACTTC
CDR3 protein: CASSYARQETQYF

D gene: -
clone size: -
J gene: TRBJ2-7
V gene: TRBV29-1
CDR3 DNA: TGCAGCGTTCGCCCGCTCACCTCCTACGAGCAGTACTTC
CDR3 protein: CSVRPLTSYEQYF

D gene: TRBD1
clone size: -
J gene: TRBJ1-6
V gene: TRBV12-5
CDR3 DNA: TGTGCTAGTGCAGTGGGACAGGGAACTTCACCCCTCCACTTT
CDR3 protein: CASAVGQGTSPLHF

D gene: TRBD2
clone size: -
J gene: TRBJ2-3
V gene: TRBV6-1
CDR3 DNA: TGTGCCAGCACCCGGTTGGAGTCTAGCGGGGGGCTGAGGGATACGCAGTATTTT
CDR3 protein: CASTRLESSGGLRDTQYF

D gene: TRBD2
clone size: -
J gene: TRBJ2-3
V gene: TRBV4-2
CDR3 DNA: TGTGCCAGCAGCCAAGATACTAGCGGGGGGGCCACAGATACGCAGTATTTT
CDR3 protein: CASSQDTSGGATDTQYF

D gene: -
clone size: once
J gene: TRBJ2-2
V gene: TRBV6-2/TRBV6-3
CDR3 DNA: TGTGCCAGCAGTTACGCAGGGTTCGAGAACACCGGGGAGCTGTTTTTT
CDR3 protein: CASSYAGFENTGELFF

D gene: TRBD1
clone size: -
J gene: TRBJ2-1
V gene: TRBV20-1
CDR3 DNA: TGCAGTGCAAAAGGGCGGGACAGGGGCTCCTACAATGAGCAGTTCTTC
CDR3 protein: CSAKGRDRGSYNEQFF

D gene: -
clone size: -
J gene: TRBJ1-1
V gene: TRBV6-5
CDR3 DNA: TGTGCCAGCAGTTACTCTGGGTTGAACACTGAAGCTTTCTTT
CDR3 protein: CASSYSGLNTEAFF

D gene: -
clone size: -
J gene: TRBJ2-2
V gene: TRBV5-6
CDR3 DNA: TGTGCCAGCGGGTCGACGGCGGCGAACACCGGGGAGCTGTTTTTT
CDR3 protein: CASGSTAANTGELFF

D gene: -
clone size: -
J gene: TRBJ1-5
V gene: TRBV30
CDR3 DNA: TGTGCCTGGAGTGACCGGGGCGGCACTAATCAGCCCCAGCATTTT
CDR3 protein: CAWSDRGGTNQPQHF

D gene: -
clone size: -
J gene: TRBJ2-4
V gene: TRBV11-2
CDR3 DNA: TGTGCCAGCAGCGACCGAGTCTCGAACATTCAGTACTTC
CDR3 protein: CASSDRVSNIQYF

D gene: -
clone size: few
J gene: TRBJ2-5
V gene: TRBV7-8
CDR3 DNA: TGTGCCACCCGGACAGCCCAAGAGACCCAGTACTTC
CDR3 protein: CATRTAQETQYF

D gene: TRBD1
clone size: -
J gene: TRBJ2-7
V gene: TRBV20-1
CDR3 DNA: TGCAGTGCTCGCTCCGGGACAGGGGGCCACGAGCAGTACTTC
CDR3 protein: CSARSGTGGHEQYF

D gene: TRBD1
clone size: -
J gene: TRBJ1-5
V gene: TRBV18
CDR3 DNA: TGTGCCAGCTCACCACCGAGGGGACAGGGGGGGTATCAGCCCCAGCATTTT
CDR3 protein: CASSPPRGQGGYQPQHF

D gene: TRBD2
clone size: few
J gene: TRBJ2-3
V gene: TRBV2
CDR3 DNA: TGTGCCAGCAGTCCTAGCGGGGGGGCCACAGATACGCAGTATTTT
CDR3 protein: CASSPSGGATDTQYF

D gene: TRBD2
clone size: -
J gene: TRBJ2-7
V gene: TRBV6-5
CDR3 DNA: TGTGCCAGCAGTCAGGGACTAAAGGGGCAGTACTTC
CDR3 protein: CASSQGLKGQYF

D gene: -
clone size: -
J gene: TRBJ1-2
V gene: TRBV3-1
CDR3 DNA: TGTGCCAGCAGCCAAGCTCGCATTGGCTACACCTTC
CDR3 protein: CASSQARIGYTF

D gene: -
clone size: once
J gene: TRBJ1-1
V gene: TRBV12-5
CDR3 DNA: TGTGCTAGTGGTTTGGTACTGGGGGGGCATGACACTGAAGCTTTCTTT
CDR3 protein: CASGLVLGGHDTEAFF

D gene: TRBD1
clone size: -
J gene: TRBJ1-2
V gene: TRBV5-1
CDR3 DNA: TGCGCCAGCAGCTTGGCCCCAGGGCGACAGGGGGCGCAGTATGGCTACACCTTC
CDR3 protein: CASSLAPGRQGAQYGYTF

D gene: -
clone size: -
J gene: TRBJ2-5
V gene: TRBV15
CDR3 DNA: TGTGCCACCAGCGGGGGGAGGACTCCTGAGACCCAGTACTTC
CDR3 protein: CATSGGRTPETQYF

D gene: -
clone size: -
J gene: TRBJ2-5
V gene: TRBV6-5
CDR3 DNA: TGTGCCAGCAGTTACTTGGGGGGGGGCTCACGGGAGACCCAGTACTTC
CDR3 protein: CASSYLGGGSRETQYF